This T cell receptor (beta chain) stems from a study of shared clonotypes between healthy human individuals. Each sorted subset replicate got 200 ng genomic DNA, about 33,000 genomes. Method: immunoSEQ multiplex PCR; TCRdb's copy keeps in-frame clones and lacks some. The sample shows about 770,000 clones, around 77% of them seen only once. General study findings and limits: Compared with memory subsets, naive subsets generally had larger estimated richness.

This clone was seen ten or more times. Its matching antigen is unknown. Every donor was a Caucasian adult from Nashville, Tennessee. Germline CDR1 is SGHRS and CDR2 is YFSETQ. Trimming stripped 5 bases from V and 2 bases from J, with 19 bases between. The CDR3 consists of 16 residues. Sequencing was done on a sample of memory CD4+ T cells sorted from blood. Indicated subset: CD45RA-negative fraction. The chain employs TRBV5-1 and TRBJ1-2; D is unresolved. This sequence was found in a woman between 25 and 40 years old in good health. The CDR3 DNA is TGCGCCAGCAGAGTCCTTACACCCGGTTTGAACTATGGCTACACCTTC. It encodes CASRVLTPGLNYGYTF. The whole variable domain, filled in from reference TRBV5-1 and TRBJ1-2, reads KAGVTQTPRYLIKTRGQQVTLSCSPISGHRSVSWYQQTPGQGLQFLFEYFSETQRNKGNFPGRFSGRQFSNSRSEMNVSTLELGDSALYLCASRVLTPGLNYGYTFGSGTRLTVV.